A selection of T cell receptor beta chains follows, all from one sample in a study of neoadjuvant nivolumab and ipilimumab in lung cancer. The protocol was immunoSEQ multiplex PCR, while the TCRdb copy is restricted to in-frame clones and leaves out a portion. This sample has more than 15,000 clones, with around three quarters found just once. The starting material was tumor tissue, obtained after neoadjuvant nivolumab, alone or with ipilimumab, at or shortly before surgery. The source is an adult with non-small cell lung cancer. Each CDR3 is given with its conserved first and last residue. D genes are given only for firm matches. Clone size, where shown, is once, few, many, or a class for clones that have expanded.

cdr3_nt	cdr3_aa	d_call	cdr3_length	v_call	clone_size	j_call
TGTGCCAGCAGCTTAGGTTCCTGGTCTGGGGCCAACGTCCTGACTTTC	CASSLGSWSGANVLTF	.	16	TRBV7-2	few	TRBJ2-6
TGTGCCAGCAGATATCCGGGACAGGGCACTGGCTACACCTTC	CASRYPGQGTGYTF	TRBD1	14	TRBV6-1	.	TRBJ1-2
TGTGCCAGCAGTCTATCAGGGGGCAATCAGCCCCAGCATTTT	CASSLSGGNQPQHF	.	14	TRBV6-1	.	TRBJ1-5
TGTGCCAGCAGTTCTAGCAGCTCCTACAATGAGCAGTTCTTC	CASSSSSSYNEQFF	.	14	TRBV6-5	.	TRBJ2-1
TGTGCCTGGTCCCCAGGGGGAATGAACACCGGGGAGCTGTTTTTT	CAWSPGGMNTGELFF	TRBD1	15	TRBV30	.	TRBJ2-2
TGTGCCAGCAGCTCTCGAGGGAAGATGAACACTGAAGCTTTCTTT	CASSSRGKMNTEAFF	.	15	TRBV7-9	.	TRBJ1-1
TGCGCCAGCAGCCAAGATCGAGGACGGGGGGAGTTCTTC	CASSQDRGRGEFF	TRBD2	13	TRBV4-1	.	TRBJ2-1
TGCGCCAGCAGCCAGGCCAGCCACGGGGGGCCGGCAGATACGCAGTATTTT	CASSQASHGGPADTQYF	.	17	TRBV4-1	few	TRBJ2-3
TGTGCCAGCAGCTTAGCGTTTCCCAGCGGGGGGAGAGAGACCCAGTACTTC	CASSLAFPSGGRETQYF	TRBD2	17	TRBV7-9	.	TRBJ2-5
TGCGCCAGCAGCCAAGACAGGGGACGGGTTGAAGCTTTCTTT	CASSQDRGRVEAFF	.	14	TRBV4-1	.	TRBJ1-1
TGTGCCAGCAGTGAGGGGCGGGGGAATCAGCCCCAGCATTTT	CASSEGRGNQPQHF	.	14	TRBV2	.	TRBJ1-5
TGTGCCAGCTATAGCTCCTATAATTCACCCCTCCACTTT	CASYSSYNSPLHF	.	13	TRBV28	.	TRBJ1-6
TGTGCCAGCAGCTCTCAATCGTTTGGGGTAATTGAGCAGTTCTTC	CASSSQSFGVIEQFF	.	15	TRBV7-3	once	TRBJ2-1
TGTGCCAGTAGTACCCTCAGACTAGCGGGGGGGAATGAGCAGTTCTTC	CASSTLRLAGGNEQFF	TRBD2	16	TRBV19	.	TRBJ2-1